These 13 T cell receptor beta chains came from one sample sequenced in a study of T cell responses to AZD1222 COVID-19 vaccine. Method: immunoSEQ multiplex PCR; TCRdb's copy keeps in-frame clones and lacks some. Among 150,000 or so clones listed, roughly 92% were seen once. The sample consisted of peripheral blood, taken on day 0 of AZD1222 vaccination. The source is an adult in good health.

V gene TRBV5-1 combines with J gene TRBJ1-2, with 7 bases matching TRBD1. Trimming took 3 bases from V and 4 from J; bases not matched to a gene: 12. The CDR3 length is 16 residues. Germline V CDR1 and CDR2: SGHRS, YFSETQ. CDR3 amino acids: CASSYGRQGLGYGYTF. DNA of the CDR3: TGCGCCAGCAGCTACGGTCGACAGGGATTGGGCTATGGCTACACCTTC.

This chain connects TRBV27 to TRBJ2-7; 7 nucleotides line up with TRBD2. The trim removed 3 bases at V and 3 bases at J, leaving 5 bases unmatched. The germline gives CDR1 MNHEY, CDR2 SMNVEV (reference sequence). The CDR3 runs to 14 residues. CDR3 in amino acids: CASSLAGDHYEQYF. Here the CDR3 DNA reads TGTGCCAGCAGTTTGGCGGGGGATCACTACGAGCAGTACTTC.

The genes are TRBV3-1 (or the pseudogene TRBV3-2) and TRBJ1-2; D unclear. Germline V gene data show CDR1 as LGHDT and CDR2 as YNNKEL (reference sequence). V was clipped by 4 bases and J by 14 bases, with 17 bases between them. The CDR3 is 12 amino acids. The CDR3, as DNA: TGTGCCAGCAGCCCACCCTCAACCGTCTCGACCTTC. Translating it yields CASSPPSTVSTF.

The chain uses TRBV3-1 (or the pseudogene TRBV3-2) and TRBJ2-7, with D possibly called TRBD1 or TRBD2 (5 bases each). CDR1 and CDR2 from the germline V gene are LGHDT and YNNKEL (reference sequence). Trimming shortened V by 1 base and J by 5 bases, and 12 bases separated the two germline ends. The CDR3 runs 14 residues. In nucleotides, the CDR3 is TGTGCCAGCAGCCAAGGAGGGGCAGAAAACGAGCAGTACTTC. It codes for CASSQGGAENEQYF.

This chain uses TRBV21-1 with TRBJ1-5; the table's D call TRBD1 went unverified against the DNA. TRBV21-1 is marked as a pseudogene. The CDR3 totals 15 residues. The CDR3 DNA follows: TGTGCCAGCAGCAAGTCCCAGGGACAGGGTCAGCCCCAGCATTTT. Protein sequence: CASSKSQGQGQPQHF.

The chain links TRBV24-1 to TRBJ1-5; 7 positions match TRBD1. The length of the CDR3 is 16 residues. The germline gives CDR1 KGHDR, CDR2 SFDVKD. After removal of 4 bases from V and 1 base from J, the junction contained 6 bases not matched to a gene. The DNA for the CDR3 is TGTGCCACCAGTGAAACGAAAGGGGGCAGCAATCAGCCCCAGCATTTT. Translated: CATSETKGGSNQPQHF.

J is TRBJ1-3 and V is TRBV11-2; TRBD1 matches at 8 bases. Losses at the gene ends were 1 base for V and 3 bases for J; bases not matched to a gene: 2. Germline V CDR1 and CDR2: SGHAT, FQNNGV. There are 15 residues in the CDR3. In nucleotides, the CDR3 is TGTGCCAGCAGCTTAGGACAGGGGTATGGAAACACCATATATTTT. Its translation: CASSLGQGYGNTIYF.

The chain is built from TRBV3-1 (or the pseudogene TRBV3-2) and TRBJ2-7; D not certain. The V and J ends lost 4 bases and 6 bases respectively, with 10 bases between them. This CDR3 is built from 12 residues. Germline V CDR1 and CDR2: LGHDT, YNNKEL (reference sequence). CDR3 DNA: TGTGCCAGCAGCCCTAACTTTGGCGAGCAGTACTTC. Its translation: CASSPNFGEQYF.

The chain has TRBV10-3 and TRBJ1-1; no definite D call. V lost 10 bases to trimming and J lost 4 bases, with 16 bases between them. Germline loops: CDR1 ENHRY, CDR2 SYGVKD. The CDR3 contains 13 residues. The CDR3, as DNA: TGTGCCACGACTGAGAGGTTGGGCACTGAAGCTTTCTTT. Translated, it gives CATTERLGTEAFF.

The CDR3 region has the DNA TGTGCCAGCAGCGTAAGCTCAGGTAGCTCCTACGAGCAGTACTTC. This sequence encodes CASSVSSGSSYEQYF. The genes are TRBV5-6 and TRBJ2-7; D remains ambiguous. Germline CDR1 SGHDT, CDR2 YYEEEE. Trimming removed 4 bases at V and 0 bases at J, with 14 bases between. The CDR3 is 15 amino acids.

V usage is TRBV5-1 and J usage is TRBJ1-1, with D possibly being TRBD1 (5 bases). V was cut by 4 bases and J by 6 bases, with 13 bases left in between. CDR1 is SGHRS, CDR2 YFSETQ, per germline. The CDR3 consists of 13 residues. In DNA form, the CDR3 reads TGCGCCAGCAGCCCGGAAATGGGGGCTGAAGCTTTCTTT. Translating gives CASSPEMGAEAFF.

This chain connects TRBV18 to TRBJ1-5, with 9 bases identical to TRBD1. V lost 4 bases, J lost 6 bases, and 7 bases stayed unmatched. Germline V gives CDR1 KGHSH, CDR2 LQKENI. CDR3 size: 15 residues. Written as DNA, the CDR3 is TGTGCCAGCTCACGACGGACAGGGGAAGGTCAGCCCCAGCATTTT. Translated, it gives CASSRRTGEGQPQHF.

This clone was recorded only once. This rearrangement joins TRBV20-1 to TRBJ2-7; maybe TRBD2 (6 bases). CDR3 length: 12 amino acids. The V gene's germline CDR1 is DFQATT and CDR2 SNEGSKA (reference sequence). Trimming took 3 bases from V and 3 from J, leaving 9 bases between them. The CDR3 region has the DNA TGCAGTGCTAGTTGGGACTTCTACGAGCAGTACTTC. Amino acids: CSASWDFYEQYF.